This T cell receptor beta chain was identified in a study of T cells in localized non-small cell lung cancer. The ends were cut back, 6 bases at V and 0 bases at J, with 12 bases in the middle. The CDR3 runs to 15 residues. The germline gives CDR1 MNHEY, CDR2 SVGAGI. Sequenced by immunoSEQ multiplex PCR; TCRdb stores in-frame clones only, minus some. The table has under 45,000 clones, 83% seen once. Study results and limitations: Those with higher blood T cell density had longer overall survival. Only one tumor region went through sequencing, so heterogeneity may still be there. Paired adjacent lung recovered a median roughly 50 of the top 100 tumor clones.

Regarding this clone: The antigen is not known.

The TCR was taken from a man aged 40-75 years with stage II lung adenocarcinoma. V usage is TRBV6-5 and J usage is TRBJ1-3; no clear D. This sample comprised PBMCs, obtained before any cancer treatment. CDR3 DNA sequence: TGTGCCAGCAGGACCCTAGAGCGCTCTGGAAACACCATATATTTT. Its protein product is CASRTLERSGNTIYF.